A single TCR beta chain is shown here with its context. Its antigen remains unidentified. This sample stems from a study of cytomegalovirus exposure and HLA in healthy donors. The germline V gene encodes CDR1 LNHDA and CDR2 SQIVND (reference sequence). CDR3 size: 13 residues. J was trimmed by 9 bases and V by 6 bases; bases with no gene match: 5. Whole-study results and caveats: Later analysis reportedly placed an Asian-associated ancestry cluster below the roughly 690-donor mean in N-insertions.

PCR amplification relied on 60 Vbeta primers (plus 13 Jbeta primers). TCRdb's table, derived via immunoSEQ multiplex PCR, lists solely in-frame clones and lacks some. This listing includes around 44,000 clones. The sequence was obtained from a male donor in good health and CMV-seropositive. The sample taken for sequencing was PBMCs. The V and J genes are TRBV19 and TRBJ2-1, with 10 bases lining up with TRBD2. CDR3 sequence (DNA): TGTGCCAGTAGCCCAGCGGGGGGGGGTGAGCAGTTCTTC. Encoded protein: CASSPAGGGEQFF.